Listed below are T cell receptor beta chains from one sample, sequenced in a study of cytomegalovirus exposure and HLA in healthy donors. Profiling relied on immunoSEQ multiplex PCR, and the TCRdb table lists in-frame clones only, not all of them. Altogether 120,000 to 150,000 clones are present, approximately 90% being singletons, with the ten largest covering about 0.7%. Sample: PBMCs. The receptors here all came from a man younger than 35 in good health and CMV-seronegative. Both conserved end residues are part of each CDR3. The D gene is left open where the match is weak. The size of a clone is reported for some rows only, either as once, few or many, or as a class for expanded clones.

CDR3nt: TGTGCCAGCAGTTTATTTGGCAACCAAGAGACCCAGTACTTC
CDR3aa: CASSLFGNQETQYF
j_gene: TRBJ2-5
d_gene: NA
v_gene: TRBV27
abundance: NA

CDR3nt: TGTGCCAGCAGTGAATATTTTACGGGAGGGCCGAATGAGCAGTTCTTC
CDR3aa: CASSEYFTGGPNEQFF
j_gene: TRBJ2-1
d_gene: TRBD2
v_gene: TRBV25-1
abundance: once

CDR3nt: TGCAGCCTCCCCGGTCTAGCGGGTGGGGGGTCGACCCAGTACTTC
CDR3aa: CSLPGLAGGGSTQYF
j_gene: TRBJ2-5
d_gene: TRBD2
v_gene: TRBV29-1
abundance: NA

CDR3nt: TGTGCCAGCAGTCCACGGACAGGACTCTACAATGAGCAGTTCTTC
CDR3aa: CASSPRTGLYNEQFF
j_gene: TRBJ2-1
d_gene: TRBD1
v_gene: TRBV25-1
abundance: NA

CDR3nt: TGTGCCAGCAGACGCGGGCTAGGGAACACTGAAGCTTTCTTT
CDR3aa: CASRRGLGNTEAFF
j_gene: TRBJ1-1
d_gene: NA
v_gene: TRBV7-6
abundance: once

CDR3nt: TGTGCCAGTAGATTCGGGACCGGGGGTCAGCCCCAGCATTTT
CDR3aa: CASRFGTGGQPQHF
j_gene: TRBJ1-5
d_gene: NA
v_gene: TRBV19
abundance: NA

CDR3nt: TGTGCCTGGACCTGGACTAGCGGGACGTACGAGCAGTACTTC
CDR3aa: CAWTWTSGTYEQYF
j_gene: TRBJ2-7
d_gene: TRBD2
v_gene: TRBV30
abundance: NA

CDR3nt: TGCGCCAGCAGCCCCGGGACAGGTGGACAAGAGACCCAGTACTTC
CDR3aa: CASSPGTGGQETQYF
j_gene: TRBJ2-5
d_gene: TRBD1
v_gene: TRBV5-1
abundance: NA

CDR3nt: TGTGCCATCAGTGCTAGCGAGTACAATGAGCAGTTCTTC
CDR3aa: CAISASEYNEQFF
j_gene: TRBJ2-1
d_gene: NA
v_gene: TRBV10-3
abundance: NA

CDR3nt: TGCGCCAGCAAAGTGACAGGGGATGGCTATGGCTACACCTTC
CDR3aa: CASKVTGDGYGYTF
j_gene: TRBJ1-2
d_gene: TRBD1
v_gene: TRBV4-1
abundance: few

CDR3nt: TGTGCCAGCAGCTTAGCCTATGGCGGGGAGCTGTTTTTT
CDR3aa: CASSLAYGGELFF
j_gene: TRBJ2-2
d_gene: NA
v_gene: TRBV7-6
abundance: NA

CDR3nt: TGTGCCAGCACCAAACAGGGGGGGAACAATGAGCAGTTCTTC
CDR3aa: CASTKQGGNNEQFF
j_gene: TRBJ2-1
d_gene: NA
v_gene: TRBV7-2
abundance: NA

CDR3nt: TGTGCCAGCAGCCAACTTGACAGGGGAGTCACTGAAGCTTTCTTT
CDR3aa: CASSQLDRGVTEAFF
j_gene: TRBJ1-1
d_gene: TRBD1
v_gene: TRBV14
abundance: NA

CDR3nt: TGTGCCAGCAGCTCCCGGACAGGGGGCAGGAACACTGAAGCTTTCTTT
CDR3aa: CASSSRTGGRNTEAFF
j_gene: TRBJ1-1
d_gene: TRBD1
v_gene: TRBV13
abundance: once

CDR3nt: TGTGCCAGCAGCAAAACGACAGGGGGCAACACTGAAGCTTTCTTT
CDR3aa: CASSKTTGGNTEAFF
j_gene: TRBJ1-1
d_gene: TRBD1
v_gene: TRBV6-1
abundance: NA

CDR3nt: TGTGCCAGCAGCCGAGGGACTGGATATGGCTACACCTTC
CDR3aa: CASSRGTGYGYTF
j_gene: TRBJ1-2
d_gene: NA
v_gene: TRBV6-5
abundance: NA

CDR3nt: TGCGCCAGCAGCCAAGATAGGGAGTGGGGAGAGACCCAGTACTTC
CDR3aa: CASSQDREWGETQYF
j_gene: TRBJ2-5
d_gene: NA
v_gene: TRBV4-3
abundance: NA

CDR3nt: TGTGCCAGCCGACGGGGGGACACCGATCAGCCCCAGCATTTT
CDR3aa: CASRRGDTDQPQHF
j_gene: TRBJ1-5
d_gene: NA
v_gene: TRBV27
abundance: few

CDR3nt: TGCGCCAGCAGCCAAAGACAGGGTTTGGGCGGCTACACCTTC
CDR3aa: CASSQRQGLGGYTF
j_gene: TRBJ1-2
d_gene: TRBD1
v_gene: TRBV4-3
abundance: NA

CDR3nt: TGTGCCACCAGCAGAGACATAGGCGGGGTGGGCACTGAAGCTTTCTTT
CDR3aa: CATSRDIGGVGTEAFF
j_gene: TRBJ1-1
d_gene: NA
v_gene: TRBV15
abundance: NA

CDR3nt: TGTGCCAGCAGCCCAAGGGGGATGAACACTGAAGCTTTCTTT
CDR3aa: CASSPRGMNTEAFF
j_gene: TRBJ1-1
d_gene: NA
v_gene: TRBV11-2
abundance: NA

CDR3nt: TGTGCCAGCAGCTTAGTCGACTCCGTTTTGTCCTACGAGCAGTACTTC
CDR3aa: CASSLVDSVLSYEQYF
j_gene: TRBJ2-7
d_gene: NA
v_gene: TRBV7-6
abundance: NA

CDR3nt: TGCGCCAGCAGCTTGCTAAATCAGGGGAGTGGCTACACCTTC
CDR3aa: CASSLLNQGSGYTF
j_gene: TRBJ1-2
d_gene: NA
v_gene: TRBV5-1
abundance: once

CDR3nt: TGTGCCACTAACTGGGGGGTTAGCACAGATACGCAGTATTTT
CDR3aa: CATNWGVSTDTQYF
j_gene: TRBJ2-3
d_gene: NA
v_gene: TRBV7-9
abundance: NA

CDR3nt: TGTGCCAGCAGTCCCCGGGGTACAGGGTCGGCAACTAATGAAAAACTGTTTTTT
CDR3aa: CASSPRGTGSATNEKLFF
j_gene: TRBJ1-4
d_gene: NA
v_gene: TRBV27
abundance: NA

CDR3nt: TGCGCCAGCAGCCAGGAGGGGTACCCCCACGGGGAGCTGTTTTTT
CDR3aa: CASSQEGYPHGELFF
j_gene: TRBJ2-2
d_gene: NA
v_gene: TRBV5-1
abundance: NA

CDR3nt: TGCGCCAGCAGCTTGCGACAGGGCCTGGCAAGGAACACTGAAGCTTTCTTT
CDR3aa: CASSLRQGLARNTEAFF
j_gene: TRBJ1-1
d_gene: TRBD1
v_gene: TRBV5-1
abundance: once

CDR3nt: TGCGCCAGCAGCTTGGCGCGGAATGAAAAACTGTTTTTT
CDR3aa: CASSLARNEKLFF
j_gene: TRBJ1-4
d_gene: NA
v_gene: TRBV5-1
abundance: NA

CDR3nt: TGTGCCAGCACTCGGGGGGGCGTCACCGGGGAGCTGTTTTTT
CDR3aa: CASTRGGVTGELFF
j_gene: TRBJ2-2
d_gene: TRBD2
v_gene: TRBV9
abundance: NA

CDR3nt: TGTGCCAGCAGCCAAGGAGACAGGGGAAATGGCTACACCTTC
CDR3aa: CASSQGDRGNGYTF
j_gene: TRBJ1-2
d_gene: TRBD1
v_gene: TRBV14
abundance: NA

CDR3nt: TGTGCCAGCAGAATCGGGACAGGGGGCTTCGGTGGCTACACCTTC
CDR3aa: CASRIGTGGFGGYTF
j_gene: TRBJ1-2
d_gene: TRBD1
v_gene: TRBV27
abundance: once

CDR3nt: TGTGCCAGCAGCGTAGGTGGTTTTAGAGATACGCAGTATTTT
CDR3aa: CASSVGGFRDTQYF
j_gene: TRBJ2-3
d_gene: NA
v_gene: TRBV9
abundance: NA

CDR3nt: TGTGCCACCAGCAGAGAGAGAACTAACTATGGCTACACCTTC
CDR3aa: CATSRERTNYGYTF
j_gene: TRBJ1-2
d_gene: NA
v_gene: TRBV15
abundance: NA

CDR3nt: TGTGCCAGCAGTTTATTCGGGGGTGCTGGGGCCAACGTCCTGACTTTC
CDR3aa: CASSLFGGAGANVLTF
j_gene: TRBJ2-6
d_gene: NA
v_gene: TRBV27
abundance: NA

CDR3nt: TGCGCCAGCAGCTTGGTGGCGGGGGAAGAGACCCAGTACTTC
CDR3aa: CASSLVAGEETQYF
j_gene: TRBJ2-5
d_gene: TRBD2
v_gene: TRBV5-1
abundance: NA

CDR3nt: TGTGCCAGCAGCCCCCACCTCCAGGGATACGGGACTGAAGCTTTCTTT
CDR3aa: CASSPHLQGYGTEAFF
j_gene: TRBJ1-1
d_gene: NA
v_gene: TRBV14
abundance: NA

CDR3nt: TGTGCCAGTAGTCAGACAGGGGGCGAACAGCCCCAGCATTTT
CDR3aa: CASSQTGGEQPQHF
j_gene: TRBJ1-5
d_gene: TRBD1
v_gene: TRBV19
abundance: NA

CDR3nt: TGCAGTGCTAGAATAATAGATACGCAGTATTTT
CDR3aa: CSARIIDTQYF
j_gene: TRBJ2-3
d_gene: NA
v_gene: TRBV20-1
abundance: NA

CDR3nt: TGTGCCAGCAGCTACCCGGGACAGGGTACAGAGACCCAGTACTTC
CDR3aa: CASSYPGQGTETQYF
j_gene: TRBJ2-5
d_gene: TRBD1
v_gene: TRBV28
abundance: NA

CDR3nt: TGTGCCAGCAGTTTAGGGGGGACTCAGCCCCAGCATTTT
CDR3aa: CASSLGGTQPQHF
j_gene: TRBJ1-5
d_gene: NA
v_gene: TRBV27
abundance: NA

CDR3nt: TGTGCCAGCAGCTTACCCTACAGGGTCATGAACACTGAAGCTTTCTTT
CDR3aa: CASSLPYRVMNTEAFF
j_gene: TRBJ1-1
d_gene: NA
v_gene: TRBV7-2
abundance: NA

CDR3nt: TGTGCCAGCAGTTCATCTACGACAGGGGTAGGTGAGCAGTTCTTC
CDR3aa: CASSSSTTGVGEQFF
j_gene: TRBJ2-1
d_gene: TRBD1
v_gene: TRBV27
abundance: NA

CDR3nt: TGTGCCAGCAGTTTAGGGAGCCAGGGGGCAAGTGAGCAGTTCTTC
CDR3aa: CASSLGSQGASEQFF
j_gene: TRBJ2-1
d_gene: TRBD1
v_gene: TRBV28
abundance: NA

CDR3nt: TGTGCCAGCTCACCTCGACAGGGTCTTGCAGATACGCAGTATTTT
CDR3aa: CASSPRQGLADTQYF
j_gene: TRBJ2-3
d_gene: TRBD1
v_gene: TRBV18
abundance: NA

CDR3nt: TGCGCCAGCAGCAGGGACAGGAGCCAGCTATACGAGCAGTACTTC
CDR3aa: CASSRDRSQLYEQYF
j_gene: TRBJ2-7
d_gene: TRBD1
v_gene: TRBV5-1
abundance: NA

CDR3nt: TGTGCCAGCAGCTCAGGCGGGGGTCCTGGAAACACCATATATTTT
CDR3aa: CASSSGGGPGNTIYF
j_gene: TRBJ1-3
d_gene: NA
v_gene: TRBV5-4
abundance: NA

CDR3nt: TGCGCCAGCAGCCCCCCGGGTGGGGAGCAGTACTTC
CDR3aa: CASSPPGGEQYF
j_gene: TRBJ2-7
d_gene: NA
v_gene: TRBV4-1
abundance: NA

CDR3nt: TGTGCCAGCAGTTCACGTCGGGGGGCTAGCGGGCGGGAGCAGTTCTTC
CDR3aa: CASSSRRGASGREQFF
j_gene: TRBJ2-1
d_gene: TRBD2
v_gene: TRBV2
abundance: NA